Below are 28 T cell receptor beta chains sequenced from a single sample in a study of T cells after yellow fever vaccination. A single record per CDR3 protein comes from TCRdb applying MiXCR to the 5' RACE reads. The table records around 330,000 distinct CDR3 sequences, roughly 3.5% of them present only once. The material sequenced was PBMCs, taken on the day of the yellow fever booster vaccination. The receptors stem from a man younger than 30 who received the YFV17D yellow fever vaccine.

This clonotype was found a few times. The V and J genes are TRBV4-1 and TRBJ1-6; D possibly corresponds to TRBD1 (6 bases). Germline assignment: CDR1 MGHRA and CDR2 YSYEKL. V lost 2 bases and J lost 9, with 14 bases in between. The CDR3 contains 15 residues. The CDR3 region is CASSQQTGRSSPLHF. The CDR3 region has the DNA TGCGCCAGCAGCCAACAAACAGGGAGGAGTTCACCCCTCCACTTT.

This sequence joins TRBV3-1 and TRBJ1-2, with TRBD1 matching over 11 bases. The CDR3 runs to 16 residues. In germline, CDR1 is LGHDT, CDR2 YNNKEL (reference sequence). Trimming took 4 bases from V and 3 from J; bases not matched to a gene: 7. CDR3 coding DNA: TGTGCCAGCAGCCCTTGGGACAGGGGGATTGACTATGGCTACACCTTC. Its protein is CASSPWDRGIDYGYTF. Full variable domain (outside the CDR3, taken from reference TRBV3-1 and TRBJ1-2): DTAVSQTPKYLVTQMGNDKSIKCEQNLGHDTMYWYKQDSKKFLKIMFSYNNKELIINETVPNRFSPKSPDKAHLNLHINSLELGDSAVYFCASSPWDRGIDYGYTFGSGTRLTVV.

In its sample, this clonotype was seen many times. This chain connects TRBV7-2 to TRBJ1-4; D is uncertain. V lost 5 bases, J lost 5 bases, and 15 bases lay in between. This CDR3 contains 15 residues. CDR1 and CDR2 (germline): SGHTA, FQGNSA. The CDR3 DNA sequence: TGTGCCAGCAGCCCGACTGTCCGGGAGAATGAAAAACTGTTTTTT. This sequence encodes CASSPTVRENEKLFF.

This clonotype was observed a handful of times. This chain joins TRBV29-1 and TRBJ2-1, with 13 bases matching TRBD2. Germline CDR1 reads SQVTM; CDR2 reads ANQGSEA. The CDR3 loop spans 18 amino acids. Trimming removed 4 bases from V and 3 bases from J; junction bases left unmatched: 12. The CDR3 reads CSVVPRLAGGPFYNEQFF. CDR3 sequence (DNA): TGCAGCGTTGTCCCTCGACTAGCGGGGGGACCCTTCTACAATGAGCAGTTCTTC.

The chain links TRBV7-2 to TRBJ2-3; D might be TRBD2 (5 bases). CDR1 is SGHTA and CDR2 is FQGNSA in the germline V gene. V was cut by 5 bases and J by 2 bases, with 26 bases left in between. The CDR3 contains 19 residues. CDR3 sequence reads: CASSLGWSGGLIFTDTQYF. The DNA of the CDR3 is TGTGCCAGCAGCCTGGGTTGGAGCGGTGGCTTAATATTCACAGATACGCAGTATTTT.

Many counts were recorded for this clonotype. The rearrangement joins TRBV20-1 to TRBJ2-2; no definite D call. The CDR3 length is 13 residues. Germline CDR1 and CDR2: DFQATT and SNEGSKA (reference sequence). V was shortened by 0 bases and J by 5 bases, with 7 bases between the two germline ends. CDR3: CSARDLETGELFF. The CDR3 region has the DNA TGCAGTGCTAGAGATTTAGAAACCGGGGAGCTGTTTTTT.

This clonotype was observed a handful of times. V gene TRBV5-1 combines with J gene TRBJ2-3; D is uncertain. Germline V gives CDR1 SGHRS, CDR2 YFSETQ. The CDR3 sequence is 14 residues long. Trimming removed 3 bases from V and 4 bases from J, with 12 bases in between. CDR3 coding DNA: TGCGCCAGCAGCTACGATGCACACGCAGATACGCAGTATTTT. Translated: CASSYDAHADTQYF.

This clonotype was seen many times. The chain couples TRBV4-2 to TRBJ2-4; D may correspond to TRBD1 or TRBD2 (5 bases each). CDR3 length: 13 amino acids. The germline gives CDR1 LGHNA, CDR2 YNFKEQ. The V end lost 0 bases, the J end lost 8 bases, and 8 bases lay between the germline ends. CDR3 bases: TGTGCCAGCAGCCAAGATAGAGGGGACATTCAGTACTTC. Translation: CASSQDRGDIQYF.

This clonotype was counted at least ten times. The chain recombines TRBV5-1 with TRBJ2-1; D could derive from TRBD1 or TRBD2 (5 bases each). Trimming removed 0 bases at V and 2 bases at J, with 9 bases between. The CDR3 is 15 amino acids. Germline CDR1 and CDR2: SGHRS and YFSETQ. The CDR3 DNA is TGCGCCAGCAGCTTGGTAGGGGACCCCTACAATGAGCAGTTCTTC. Translating gives CASSLVGDPYNEQFF.

This chain connects TRBV6-2 or TRBV6-3 to TRBJ1-2; the D gene is possibly TRBD1 (6 bases). CDR3 length: 12 amino acids. V shed 10 bases and J shed 4 bases, with 13 bases lying between them. Looked up from germline, CDR1 is MNHEY and CDR2 is SVGEGT. This CDR3 is CATRQVGYGYTF. The CDR3 DNA reads TGTGCCACCCGACAGGTCGGCTATGGCTACACCTTC.

This clonotype was seen repeatedly, ten times or more. V gene TRBV5-5 combines with J gene TRBJ1-5, with D perhaps TRBD1 (5 bases). Trimming removed 3 bases from V and 2 bases from J, with 18 bases in between. This CDR3 spans 17 amino acids. Germline V gives CDR1 SGHKS, CDR2 YYEKEE (reference sequence). The CDR3 region is CASSSGLAREGNQPQHF. The CDR3 DNA reads TGTGCCAGCAGCTCCGGCCTGGCCAGGGAAGGCAATCAGCCCCAGCATTTT. Combining the CDR3 with reference TRBV5-5 and TRBJ1-5 gives the whole variable domain DAGVTQSPTHLIKTRGQQVTLRCSPISGHKSVSWYQQVLGQGPQFIFQYYEKEERGRGNFPDRFSARQFPNYSSELNVNALLLGDSALYLCASSSGLAREGNQPQHFGDGTRLSIL.

This clonotype was counted ten times or more. This chain joins TRBV18 and TRBJ1-6; no definite D call. Trimming took 2 bases from V and 8 from J, leaving 7 bases between them. Germline values: CDR1 KGHSH, CDR2 LQKENI. The CDR3 runs to 13 residues. The CDR3 DNA sequence: TGTGCCAGCTCACCAGGCGGAGATTCACCCCTCCACTTT. Protein: CASSPGGDSPLHF.

This clonotype was recorded a few times. The chain employs TRBV5-1 and TRBJ2-5; D is perhaps TRBD1 or TRBD2 (5 bases each). The germline CDR1 and CDR2 sequences are SGHRS and YFSETQ. The CDR3 has 19 amino acids. Trimming removed 0 bases from V and 1 base from J, with 22 bases in between. CDR3 in DNA: TGCGCCAGCAGCTTGGTGTCAGTGGGGGTTGAAACCACCCAAGAGACCCAGTACTTC. Encoded protein: CASSLVSVGVETTQETQYF.

This clonotype came up many times. The gene calls are TRBV6-5 and TRBJ1-1; D perhaps matches TRBD1 (5 bases). Germline V CDR1 and CDR2: MNHEY, SVGAGI. The ends were cut back, 4 bases at V and 9 bases at J, with 24 bases in the middle. This CDR3 region has 16 residues. The CDR3 coding sequence is TGTGCCAGCAGTTCCCCGGGACTGGCTTCGGGTTCTCAAGCTTTCTTT. Translating it yields CASSSPGLASGSQAFF.

The J gene is TRBJ2-2, the V gene TRBV7-7, with D unresolved. The CDR3 totals 15 residues. CDR1 is SSHAT, CDR2 FNYEAQ, per germline (reference sequence). V gave up 3 bases and J gave up 1 base, with 9 bases separating them. The CDR3 reads CASSFVAGNTGELFF. The CDR3 coding sequence is TGTGCCAGCAGCTTCGTTGCAGGGAACACCGGGGAGCTGTTTTTT.

This clonotype showed up many times. The chain combines TRBV12-3 or TRBV12-4 with TRBJ2-2; D is undetermined. Trimming removed 5 bases at V and 4 bases at J, with 23 bases between. This CDR3 has 18 residues. The CDR3 nucleotides read TGTGCCAGCAGTCCAAGGCACCAGACCCCCGTGGGCACCGGGGAGCTGTTTTTT. Its translation: CASSPRHQTPVGTGELFF.

This clonotype was observed many times. The CDR3 here is CASSLGSQGGYGYTF. For the CDR3, the DNA is TGCGCCAGCAGCCTTGGATCGCAGGGGGGCTATGGCTACACCTTC. The rearrangement uses TRBV5-1 and TRBJ1-2; 7 bases align to TRBD1. There are 15 residues in the CDR3. Looked up from germline, CDR1 is SGHRS and CDR2 is YFSETQ. The V gene end was trimmed by 4 bases and the J gene end by 4 bases; junction bases not matched to a gene: 10.

The rearrangement joins TRBV27 to TRBJ1-5, with D hard to call. Germline V gives CDR1 MNHEY, CDR2 SMNVEV (reference sequence). CDR3 length equals 14 residues. Trimming took off 5 bases at V and 4 bases at J, with 12 bases between the two ends. CDR3 residues: CASSQIGRNQPQHF. In DNA, the CDR3 is TGTGCCAGCAGTCAGATAGGGAGGAATCAGCCCCAGCATTTT.

In this sample, this clonotype turned up a few times. The chain has TRBV6-6 and TRBJ2-5, with no clear D. With 1 base removed from V and 3 bases from J, the gap between germline ends came to 9 bases. Germline V gives CDR1 MNHNY, CDR2 SVGAGI (reference sequence). The CDR3 sequence is 14 residues long. The CDR3 sequence: CASSYLLPEETQYF. As DNA, the CDR3 is TGTGCCAGCAGTTACTTACTACCTGAAGAGACCCAGTACTTC.

This clonotype occurred many times. The rearrangement joins TRBV7-9 to TRBJ2-5; D is possibly TRBD2 (6 bases). The CDR3 is 15 amino acids. Germline V gene data show CDR1 as SEHNR and CDR2 as FQNEAQ (reference sequence). V was clipped by 1 base and J by 1 base, with 10 bases between them. CDR3 bases: TGTGCCAGCAGCTTAGTTCGGGGGTCCCAAGAGACCCAGTACTTC. It specifies CASSLVRGSQETQYF.

This clonotype was seen a few times. The CDR3 DNA reads TGCAGTGCTGGACTAGCGGGGGGGCCGAACACCGGGGAGCTGTTTTTT. Amino acids: CSAGLAGGPNTGELFF. The rearrangement links TRBV20-1 to TRBJ2-2; the match to TRBD2 covers 15 bases. The CDR3 runs to 16 residues. Germline assignment: CDR1 DFQATT and CDR2 SNEGSKA (reference sequence). Trimming took 5 bases from V and 0 from J; bases not matched to a gene: 1.

This clonotype was recorded many times. The chain is built from TRBV20-1 and TRBJ2-5; 9 bases agree with TRBD2. The CDR3 spans 15 residues. Germline-derived CDR1 and CDR2 are DFQATT and SNEGSKA (reference sequence). Trimming took 3 bases from V and 4 from J; bases not matched to a gene: 9. CDR3 sequence: CSASDFSRGGETQYF. Here the CDR3 DNA reads TGCAGTGCTAGCGATTTTTCGCGGGGGGGAGAGACCCAGTACTTC.

This clonotype was recorded a few times. This chain connects TRBV20-1 to TRBJ2-2, with unresolved D. Germline CDR1 reads DFQATT; CDR2 reads SNEGSKA (reference sequence). The CDR3 contains 15 residues. V shed 0 bases and J shed 0 bases, with 8 bases lying between them. CDR3 sequence: CSARDLATNTGELFF. The DNA of the CDR3 is TGCAGTGCTAGAGATCTCGCAACGAACACCGGGGAGCTGTTTTTT.

At least ten counts were recorded for this clonotype. The chain links TRBV27 to TRBJ2-1; 8 bases align to TRBD2. Germline V gene sequence: CDR1 MNHEY, CDR2 SMNVEV (reference sequence). With V trimmed by 4 bases and J by 4 bases, 6 bases remained unmatched. This CDR3 comprises 15 residues. This CDR3 is CASSSIAGQYNEQFF. In nucleotides, the CDR3 is TGTGCCAGCAGTTCCATAGCGGGGCAATACAATGAGCAGTTCTTC.

With regard to this clonotype: A junction boundary mismatches the germline segment, possibly from a read error. The chain joins TRBV12-3 or TRBV12-4 to TRBJ1-2, with no clear D. The CDR3 totals 14 residues. CDR3 DNA: TGTGCCAGCAGTCAACCGCTCTTTAACTCTGGCTACACCTTC. Protein: CASSQPLFNSGYTF.

The rearrangement uses TRBV9 and TRBJ1-6; D gene ambiguous. The V end lost 0 bases, the J end lost 10 bases, and 5 bases lay between the germline ends. The CDR3 runs to 12 residues. CDR1 is SGDLS, CDR2 YYNGEE, per germline. The CDR3, as DNA: TGTGCCAGCAGCGTAGCGGGATCACCCCTCCACTTT. Protein sequence: CASSVAGSPLHF.

This clonotype was counted at least ten times. The chain has TRBV27 and TRBJ2-3; no clear D gene. The CDR3 extends over 15 amino acids. V was clipped by 1 base and J by 0 bases, with 8 bases between them. Looked up from germline, CDR1 is MNHEY and CDR2 is SMNVEV (reference sequence). The CDR3 sequence: CASSLLGPSTDTQYF. CDR3 bases: TGTGCCAGCAGTTTATTAGGGCCTAGCACAGATACGCAGTATTTT.

Comment on this clonotype: A much bigger clone sits one base away, suggesting this may be a read error. The chain uses TRBV7-9 and TRBJ1-2, with D uncertain. Germline CDR1 reads SEHNR; CDR2 reads FQNEAQ (reference sequence). The CDR3 extends over 13 amino acids. Trimming cost V 3 bases and J 7 bases, with 12 bases left between them. The CDR3 DNA sequence: TGTGCCAGCAGCTTTGGGAAGATCGGTGGCTACACCTTC. This gives the protein CASSFGKIGGYTF.